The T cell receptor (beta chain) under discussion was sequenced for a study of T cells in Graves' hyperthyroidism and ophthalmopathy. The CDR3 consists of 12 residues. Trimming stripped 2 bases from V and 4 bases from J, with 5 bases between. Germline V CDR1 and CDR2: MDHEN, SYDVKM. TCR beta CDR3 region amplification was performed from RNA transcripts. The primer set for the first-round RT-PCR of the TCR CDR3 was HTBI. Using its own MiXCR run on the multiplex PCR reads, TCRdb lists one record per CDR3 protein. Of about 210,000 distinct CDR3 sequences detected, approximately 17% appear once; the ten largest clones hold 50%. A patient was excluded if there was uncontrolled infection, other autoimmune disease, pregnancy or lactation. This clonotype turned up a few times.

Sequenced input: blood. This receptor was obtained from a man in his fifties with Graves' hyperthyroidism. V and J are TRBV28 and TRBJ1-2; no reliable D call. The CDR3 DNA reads TGTGCCAGCAGTTTAGACGTCTATGGCTACACCTTC. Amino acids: CASSLDVYGYTF.